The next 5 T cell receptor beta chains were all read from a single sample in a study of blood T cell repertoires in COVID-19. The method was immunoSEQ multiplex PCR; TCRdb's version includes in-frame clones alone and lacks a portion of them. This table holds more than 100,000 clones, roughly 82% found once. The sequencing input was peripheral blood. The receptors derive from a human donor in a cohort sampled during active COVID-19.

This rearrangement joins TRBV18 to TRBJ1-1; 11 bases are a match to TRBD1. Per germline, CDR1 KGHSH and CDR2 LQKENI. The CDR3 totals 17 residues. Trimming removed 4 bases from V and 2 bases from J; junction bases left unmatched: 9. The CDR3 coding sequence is TGTGCCAGCTCACAAAGACCGGGACAGGGGGGAAACACTGAAGCTTTCTTT. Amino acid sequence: CASSQRPGQGGNTEAFF.

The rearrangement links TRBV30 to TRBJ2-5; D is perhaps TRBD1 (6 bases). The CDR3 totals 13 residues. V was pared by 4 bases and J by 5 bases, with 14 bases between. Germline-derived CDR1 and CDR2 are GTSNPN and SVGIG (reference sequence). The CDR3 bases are TGTGCCTGGAATCAGGGGTATATGGAGACCCAGTACTTC. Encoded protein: CAWNQGYMETQYF.

The CDR3 region has the DNA TGCGCCAGCAGCTCACTTGACAGGTTAAGTGAGCAGTTCTTC. This sequence encodes CASSSLDRLSEQFF. This chain connects TRBV5-1 to TRBJ2-1; possible D gene TRBD1, 6 bases. Trimming took off 3 bases at V and 9 bases at J, with 16 bases between the two ends. Germline CDR1 SGHRS, CDR2 YFSETQ. The length of the CDR3 is 14 residues.

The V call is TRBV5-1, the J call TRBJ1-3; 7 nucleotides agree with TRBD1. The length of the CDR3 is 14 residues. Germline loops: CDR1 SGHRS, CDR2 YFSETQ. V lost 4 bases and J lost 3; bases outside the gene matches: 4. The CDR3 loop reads CASSIGTDGNTIYF. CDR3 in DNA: TGCGCCAGCAGCATCGGGACAGATGGAAACACCATATATTTT.

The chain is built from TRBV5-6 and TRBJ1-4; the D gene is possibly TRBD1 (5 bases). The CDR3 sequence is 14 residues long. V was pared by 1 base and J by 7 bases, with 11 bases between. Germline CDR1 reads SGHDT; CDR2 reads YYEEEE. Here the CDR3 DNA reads TGTGCCAGCAGCTTGAGGGGATGGAGTGAAAAACTGTTTTTT. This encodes CASSLRGWSEKLFF.